The 28 T cell receptor beta chains below were found in one sample sequenced in a study of shared clonotypes between healthy human individuals. Using immunoSEQ multiplex PCR, the repertoire was profiled, and TCRdb retains in-frame clones only, with some absent. The sample has about 2 million clones; approximately 94% are singletons. Naive CD8 cells comprised CD45RO-negative, CCR7-positively selected cells, excluding terminally differentiated effector memory CD45RA+ cells. Input material: naive CD8+ T cells sorted from blood. These receptors all stem from a man younger than 35 in good health.

CDR3 DNA sequence: TGTGCCAGCAGCTTAGCAGGAAAGCATGGCTACACCTTC. Its translation is CASSLAGKHGYTF. The rearrangement joins TRBV13 to TRBJ1-2; D is unresolved. V was shortened by 1 base and J by 6 bases, with 9 bases between the two germline ends. The CDR3 extends over 13 amino acids. Germline CDR1 and CDR2: PRHDT and FYEKMQ (reference sequence).

This clone appeared a few times. This sample includes further DNA sequences coding for the same CDR3. The rearrangement uses TRBV7-9 and TRBJ1-1; unclear D gene. The CDR3 length is 12 residues. V dropped 5 bases and J dropped 5 bases, with 9 bases sitting between them. Germline V CDR1 and CDR2: SEHNR, FQNEAQ (reference sequence). The CDR3 is CASSPDRTEAFF. Written as DNA, the CDR3 is TGTGCCAGCAGCCCCGACCGAACTGAAGCTTTCTTT.

A single count supports this clone. The chain recombines TRBV7-9 with TRBJ1-2; 11 bases agree with TRBD1. Trimming took 0 bases from V and 8 from J; bases not matched to a gene: 5. There are 15 residues in the CDR3. The germline V gene encodes CDR1 SEHNR and CDR2 FQNEAQ (reference sequence). The CDR3 DNA reads as TGTGCCAGCAGCTTAGCCGGACAGGGGGCGCAAGGCTACACCTTC. It specifies CASSLAGQGAQGYTF.

This chain connects TRBV6-1 to TRBJ2-3, with TRBD2 matching 8 bases. Germline CDR1 and CDR2: MNHNS and SASEGT. The CDR3 has 14 amino acids. J gave up 2 bases and V 10 bases, and 8 bases lay outside the gene matches. The DNA for the CDR3 is TGTGCCACCCACGGGAGGGGGTCCACAGATACGCAGTATTTT. It is translated as CATHGRGSTDTQYF.

The gene calls are TRBV7-8 and TRBJ2-7; TRBD2 aligns across 8 bases. The germline V gene encodes CDR1 SGHVS and CDR2 FQNEAQ. The CDR3 extends over 16 amino acids. Germline trimming cut 5 bases from V and 0 bases from J; bases unmatched to any gene: 9. CDR3 DNA: TGTGCCAGCAGCCCGGGAGGGCTAGAAGACTCCTACGAGCAGTACTTC. Its translation: CASSPGGLEDSYEQYF.

Only one count was recorded for this clone. This chain uses TRBV27 with TRBJ2-5, with D hard to call. The germline V gene has CDR1 MNHEY and CDR2 SMNVEV (reference sequence). CDR3 length: 14 residues. V lost 2 bases and J 5 bases, leaving 12 bases between the germline ends. The CDR3: CASSLSLLGETQYF. As DNA, the CDR3 is TGTGCCAGCAGTTTAAGCCTACTTGGGGAGACCCAGTACTTC.

The chain links TRBV27 to TRBJ2-7; D unresolved. The CDR3 length is 13 residues. Germline V gene sequence: CDR1 MNHEY, CDR2 SMNVEV (reference sequence). The germline V and J ends were trimmed by 10 bases and 2 bases, with 15 bases remaining between them. The CDR3 loop reads CANLDSHPYEQYF. The CDR3, as DNA: TGTGCCAACCTTGATTCTCACCCCTACGAGCAGTACTTC.

J is TRBJ2-3 and V is TRBV6-5; 11 bases are shared with TRBD2. The V segment lost 6 bases and the J segment 6 bases; nucleotides outside the gene matches: 8. In germline, CDR1 is MNHEY, CDR2 SVGAGI. This CDR3 is built from 15 residues. CDR3 amino acids: CASSLLAGESDTQYF. The CDR3 nucleotides are TGTGCCAGCAGCTTACTAGCGGGAGAGTCGGATACGCAGTATTTT.

The genes are TRBV27 and TRBJ1-2, with TRBD1 matching 8 bases. The CDR3 has 18 residues. The V segment lost 3 bases and the J segment 0 bases; nucleotides outside the gene matches: 12. Germline CDR1 is MNHEY and CDR2 is SMNVEV (reference sequence). CDR3 protein: CASSLGPGTGLTNYGYTF. DNA of the CDR3: TGTGCCAGCAGTTTGGGCCCGGGGACAGGACTAACTAACTATGGCTACACCTTC.

This clone was detected only once. This chain connects TRBV5-8 to TRBJ2-7, with TRBD1 matching 10 bases. This CDR3 has 16 amino acids. The J segment lost 3 bases and the V segment lost 0 bases, leaving 6 bases of the junction unmatched. From germline, CDR1 is SGHTS and CDR2 YDEGEE. Here the CDR3 reads CASSLGAGTGDYEQYF. The CDR3 DNA sequence: TGTGCCAGCAGCTTGGGGGCCGGGACAGGGGACTACGAGCAGTACTTC.

The CDR3 here is CASSLRGVRTGELFF. DNA of the CDR3: TGTGCCAGCAGTTTAAGGGGGGTCCGTACCGGGGAGCTGTTTTTT. The chain carries TRBV28 and TRBJ2-2, with D perhaps given as TRBD1 or TRBD2 (6 bases each). V was trimmed by 2 bases and J by 5 bases, leaving 12 bases between them. Germline-derived CDR1 and CDR2 are MDHEN and SYDVKM. The CDR3 contains 15 residues.

V is TRBV6-6 and J is TRBJ1-1; D gene uncertain. This CDR3 is 13 amino acids long. CDR1 and CDR2 from the germline V gene are MNHNY and SVGAGI (reference sequence). The V gene lost 2 bases and the J gene lost 6 bases, with 10 bases spanning the gap. The CDR3 coding sequence is TGTGCCAGCAGTTACCATAACGGCGCTGAAGCTTTCTTT. This translates into CASSYHNGAEAFF.

This chain joins TRBV9 and TRBJ2-3; D unclear. Germline CDR1 and CDR2: SGDLS and YYNGEE. V lost 3 bases, J lost 1 base, and 12 bases lay in between. This CDR3 has 15 amino acids. The CDR3 protein is CASSDGGEGTDTQYF. The CDR3 nucleotides are TGTGCCAGCAGCGATGGCGGAGAGGGCACAGATACGCAGTATTTT.

Turning to this clone: The DNA is omitted, as the CDR3 cannot be located on it reliably, and the CDR3 follows TCRdb's listing. V usage is TRBV11-2 and J usage is TRBJ1-3. The germline V gene encodes CDR1 SGHAT and CDR2 FQNNGV. The CDR3 extends over 15 residues, inclusive of both ends. The CDR3 sequence: CASSFGPGGGHTIYF.

J is TRBJ1-5 and V is TRBV3-1 (or the pseudogene TRBV3-2); no clear D gene. Germline V gives CDR1 LGHDT, CDR2 YNNKEL (reference sequence). The CDR3 loop spans 8 amino acids. V lost 11 bases and J lost 6, with 2 bases in between. Written as DNA, the CDR3 is TGTGCCTTTCAGCCCCAGCATTTT. It encodes CAFQPQHF.

The chain has TRBV7-6 and TRBJ2-1; 8 bases are a match to TRBD1. Germline V CDR1 and CDR2: SGHVS, FNYEAQ. Trimming took 1 base from V and 3 from J; bases not matched to a gene: 5. The CDR3 consists of 16 residues. CDR3 protein: CASSLELGQDYNEQFF. Here the CDR3 DNA reads TGTGCCAGCAGCTTAGAATTGGGACAGGACTACAATGAGCAGTTCTTC. Filled out from reference TRBV7-6 and TRBJ2-1, the complete variable domain reads GAGVSQSPRYKVTKRGQDVALRCDPISGHVSLYWYRQALGQGPEFLTYFNYEAQQDKSGLPNDRFSAERPEGSISTLTIQRTEQRDSAMYRCASSLELGQDYNEQFFGPGTRLTVL.

Worth noting for this clone: Relative to the germline gene, one junction end is altered; a read error may explain this. The sample carries other DNA sequences with the same CDR3. This chain uses TRBV9 with TRBJ2-5; D remains ambiguous. Germline CDR1 and CDR2: SGDLS and YYNGEE. This CDR3 has 13 residues. In nucleotides, the CDR3 is TGTGCCAGCAGCGTTGATCCGCAGGAGACTCAGTACTTC. This encodes CASSVDPQETQYF.

V is TRBV7-9 and J is TRBJ2-7, with D possibly being TRBD1 or TRBD2 (5 bases each). Germline CDR1 SEHNR, CDR2 FQNEAQ (reference sequence). Trimming took 6 bases from V and 7 from J, leaving 19 bases between them. The CDR3 contains 14 residues. CDR3: CASRYASPEGEQYF. CDR3 in DNA: TGTGCCAGCAGGTACGCCAGTCCAGAGGGGGAGCAGTACTTC.

For this clone: This CDR3 is also generated by other DNA sequences in the sample. This sequence joins TRBV9 and TRBJ2-3; D uncertain. The V and J ends lost 3 bases and 4 bases respectively, with 3 bases between them. CDR3 length: 11 amino acids. Germline assignment: CDR1 SGDLS and CDR2 YYNGEE. CDR3 residues: CASSAADTQYF. The CDR3 DNA reads TGTGCCAGCAGCGCTGCAGATACGCAGTATTTT.

The count of this clone is one. This chain links TRBV28 with TRBJ2-7; 12 positions match TRBD1. Germline V lookup: CDR1 MDHEN, CDR2 SYDVKM. The CDR3 length is 15 residues. Unmatched junction bases numbered 4, after V lost 3 bases and J lost 4 bases. The CDR3 region is CASSFGTGGGYEQYF. The CDR3 region has the DNA TGTGCCAGCAGTTTCGGGACAGGGGGCGGGTACGAGCAGTACTTC.

The V call is TRBV5-1, the J call TRBJ1-1, with a tentative D call TRBD1 (6 bases). Trimming stripped 0 bases from V and 5 bases from J, with 14 bases between. The CDR3 runs to 15 residues. Germline V gives CDR1 SGHRS, CDR2 YFSETQ. The CDR3 here is CASSLAPGAGTEAFF. The CDR3 DNA reads as TGCGCCAGCAGCTTGGCCCCAGGGGCAGGAACTGAAGCTTTCTTT.

The V and J genes are TRBV6-1 and TRBJ1-1; D gene unclear. Germline CDR1 MNHNS, CDR2 SASEGT. The CDR3 is 16 residues long. V shed 4 bases and J shed 1 base, with 16 bases lying between them. The CDR3 nucleotides are TGTGCCAGCAGTGGAACGCAGTTCGCAGCGAACACTGAAGCTTTCTTT. Protein product: CASSGTQFAANTEAFF.

This clone has a single count. Different DNA sequences within this sample yield the same CDR3. The rearrangement links TRBV2 to TRBJ2-7; 11 bases are a match to TRBD1. The CDR3 runs to 15 residues. With 3 bases clipped from V and 4 bases from J, the junction kept 5 bases outside the gene matches. The germline gives CDR1 SNHLY, CDR2 FYNNEI. For the CDR3, the DNA is TGTGCCAGCAGTGAGCGGGGGACAGGGGGTTACGAGCAGTACTTC. It codes for CASSERGTGGYEQYF.

The rearrangement uses TRBV9 and TRBJ2-1; D not certain. Germline CDR1 and CDR2: SGDLS and YYNGEE. V lost 3 bases and J 8 bases, leaving 12 bases between the germline ends. The CDR3 has 13 amino acids. CDR3 residues: CASSAFKPDEQFF. DNA for the CDR3: TGTGCCAGCAGCGCCTTCAAGCCCGATGAGCAGTTCTTC. Drawing the rest from reference TRBV9 and TRBJ2-1, the complete variable domain is DSGVTQTPKHLITATGQRVTLRCSPRSGDLSVYWYQQSLDQGLQFLIQYYNGEERAKGNILERFSAQQFPDLHSELNLSSLELGDSALYFCASSAFKPDEQFFGPGTRLTVL.

The J gene is TRBJ2-5, the V gene TRBV11-2, with 8 bases identical to TRBD2. Germline assignment: CDR1 SGHAT and CDR2 FQNNGV. The CDR3 is 14 amino acids. Trimming took 1 base from V and 5 from J; bases not matched to a gene: 3. As DNA, the CDR3 is TGTGCCAGCAGCTTAGGTTCTAGCGGGGAGACCCAGTACTTC. Translating gives CASSLGSSGETQYF.

The gene calls are TRBV11-2 and TRBJ1-1; TRBD1 is a possible D gene (5 bases). This CDR3 comprises 17 residues. The germline V gene encodes CDR1 SGHAT and CDR2 FQNNGV. V shed 5 bases and J shed 0 bases, with 19 bases lying between them. The CDR3 DNA is TGTGCCAGCAGCAAGGACACGAATGACCTGATGAACACTGAAGCTTTCTTT. It is translated as CASSKDTNDLMNTEAFF.

This rearrangement joins TRBV11-2 to TRBJ2-3; TRBD2 might be the D (5 bases). Trimming shortened V by 5 bases and J by 6 bases, and 21 bases separated the two germline ends. There are 16 residues in the CDR3. Germline-derived CDR1 and CDR2 are SGHAT and FQNNGV. For the CDR3, the DNA is TGTGCCAGCAGCCCAACACCCGCGGGTTATAGGGATACGCAGTATTTT. Amino acids: CASSPTPAGYRDTQYF.

A word on this clone: This sample includes further DNA sequences coding for the same CDR3. This chain joins TRBV27 and TRBJ2-2; perhaps TRBD1 as D (5 bases). Germline V lookup: CDR1 MNHEY, CDR2 SMNVEV (reference sequence). Trimming removed 2 bases from V and 6 bases from J, with 7 bases in between. The CDR3 contains 13 residues. The CDR3 loop reads CASSLLGPGELFF. The CDR3 nucleotides are TGTGCCAGCAGTTTACTGGGGCCCGGGGAGCTGTTTTTT.